The 32 T cell receptor beta chains given below trace back to one sample, sequenced in a study of blood T cell repertoires in COVID-19 (dated by TCRdb to the early 2020s). Libraries were prepared through the immunoSEQ multiplex PCR assay. The table was pulled from immuneACCESS by TCRdb, which kept in-frame rearrangements only. Such tables lose some clones; where checked, under half of the loss comes from unresolved V genes, and the rest has no known cause. For this sample the table gives 180,000 or so clones, of which over 70% were detected only once. Of the sample, around an eighth is held by the ten largest clones. Sequenced: PBMCs or T cells enriched from blood (not recorded which). These receptors all come from a man in his sixties who had been exposed to COVID-19.

The gene calls are TRBV7-9 and TRBJ2-6; D is possibly TRBD2 (6 bases). Germline-derived CDR1 and CDR2 are SEHNR and FQNEAQ (reference sequence). Trimming pared 5 bases from V and 0 bases from J, leaving 14 bases between. The CDR3 is 17 residues long. The chain's CDR3 is CASSLGGRSSGANVLTF. CDR3 DNA sequence: TGTGCCAGCAGCCTGGGGGGTCGGTCCTCTGGGGCCAACGTCCTGACTTTC.

This clone was recorded a few times. The gene calls are TRBV12-3 or TRBV12-4 and TRBJ1-2; D unclear. This CDR3 spans 13 amino acids. Trimming removed 1 base at V and 4 bases at J, with 7 bases between. The CDR3 DNA follows: TGTGCCAGCAGTTTAGGCGGGCTCTATGGCTACACCTTC. Protein product: CASSLGGLYGYTF.

The J gene is TRBJ1-1, the V gene TRBV7-3; D not certain. The CDR3 is made up of 13 amino acids. Trimming took off 6 bases at V and 4 bases at J, with 12 bases between the two ends. Germline V gene lookup returns CDR1 SGHTA and CDR2 FQGTGA. This CDR3 reads CASRPRNSTEAFF. The CDR3 nucleotides read TGTGCCAGCAGACCGAGAAACAGCACTGAAGCTTTCTTT.

The chain joins TRBV5-1 to TRBJ2-5; 7 bases match TRBD2. The V gene's germline CDR1 is SGHRS and CDR2 YFSETQ. J was trimmed by 1 base and V by 4 bases; bases with no gene match: 7. The CDR3 extends over 15 amino acids. CDR3 nucleotides: TGCGCCAGCAGCACCTTGGGGGGGGGCCAAGAGACCCAGTACTTC. Protein: CASSTLGGGQETQYF.

The chain uses TRBV5-5 and TRBJ1-3; TRBD1 might be the D (5 bases). Germline CDR1 SGHKS, CDR2 YYEKEE (reference sequence). This CDR3 contains 15 residues. V was shortened by 0 bases and J by 4 bases, with 11 bases between the two germline ends. The CDR3 region is CASSLGIGVGNTIYF. The DNA of the CDR3 is TGTGCCAGCAGCTTGGGTATAGGGGTCGGAAACACCATATATTTT. Full variable domain (remainder filled in from reference TRBV5-5 and TRBJ1-3): DAGVTQSPTHLIKTRGQQVTLRCSPISGHKSVSWYQQVLGQGPQFIFQYYEKEERGRGNFPDRFSARQFPNYSSELNVNALLLGDSALYLCASSLGIGVGNTIYFGEGSWLTVV.

The chain links TRBV7-2 to TRBJ1-2, with 9 bases matching TRBD1. V gave up 5 bases and J gave up 5 bases; unmatched junction bases: 6. This CDR3 has 14 amino acids. Germline V lookup: CDR1 SGHTA, CDR2 FQGNSA. CDR3 amino acids: CASSPTGGAYGYTF. CDR3 nucleotides: TGTGCCAGCAGCCCCACAGGGGGCGCATATGGCTACACCTTC. Full variable domain (remainder filled in from reference TRBV7-2 and TRBJ1-2): GAGVSQSPSNKVTEKGKDVELRCDPISGHTALYWYRQSLGQGLEFLIYFQGNSAPDKSGLPSDRFSAERTGGSVSTLTIQRTQQEDSAVYLCASSPTGGAYGYTFGSGTRLTVV.

This clone was found once. The V call is TRBV5-6, the J call TRBJ2-5; TRBD1 aligns across 10 bases. The CDR3 sequence is 17 residues long. Trimming took 3 bases from V and 4 from J; bases not matched to a gene: 12. Germline V gene sequence: CDR1 SGHDT, CDR2 YYEEEE. The CDR3 protein is CASSSFRWDRGGETQYF. The CDR3 nucleotides read TGTGCCAGCAGCTCATTCAGGTGGGACAGGGGAGGAGAGACCCAGTACTTC.

This clone was observed once. The CDR3 region is CASSATGTAWGNQPQHF. In nucleotides, the CDR3 is TGTGCCAGTAGTGCCACCGGGACAGCCTGGGGCAATCAGCCCCAGCATTTT. The chain links TRBV19 to TRBJ1-5; 7 bases line up with TRBD1. The CDR3 is made up of 17 amino acids. V lost 5 bases to trimming and J lost 2 bases; unmatched junction nucleotides: 12. Germline CDR1 is LNHDA and CDR2 is SQIVND (reference sequence).

V is TRBV18 and J is TRBJ2-7; the match to TRBD2 covers 13 bases. Germline V CDR1 and CDR2: KGHSH, LQKENI. V lost 4 bases and J lost 0; bases outside the gene matches: 9. The CDR3 is made up of 18 amino acids. CDR3 sequence (DNA): TGTGCCAGCTCACTGAAGACGACTAGCGGGAGGCTCTCCTACGAGCAGTACTTC. Its protein product is CASSLKTTSGRLSYEQYF. The full variable domain, with the rest looked up from reference TRBV18 and TRBJ2-7, is NAGVMQNPRHLVRRRGQEARLRCSPMKGHSHVYWYRQLPEEGLKFMVYLQKENIIDESGMPKERFSAEFPKEGPSILRIQQVVRGDSAAYFCASSLKTTSGRLSYEQYFGPGTRLTVT.

The chain carries TRBV5-1 and TRBJ2-5; D unclear. CDR1 SGHRS and CDR2 YFSETQ come from the germline V gene. The CDR3 runs 14 residues. Trimming stripped 0 bases from V and 2 bases from J, with 8 bases between. The CDR3 DNA follows: TGCGCCAGCAGCTTGGGCGGCTTTCAAGAGACCCAGTACTTC. It codes for CASSLGGFQETQYF.

This clone was counted between two and nine times. CDR3 nucleotide sequence: TGCAGCGTTGGAGGACAGGGATCGGGTGGCTACACCTTC. It specifies CSVGGQGSGGYTF. The chain links TRBV29-1 to TRBJ1-2; the match to TRBD1 covers 8 bases. Germline V CDR1 and CDR2: SQVTM, ANQGSEA. This CDR3 is built from 13 residues. The V and J ends lost 4 bases and 7 bases, in that order; junction bases with no gene match: 8.

The rearrangement joins TRBV2 to TRBJ2-5, with a weak D call TRBD2 (5 bases). This CDR3 comprises 14 residues. Between the trimmed V and J ends, which lost 4 bases and 5 bases, there was a span of 14 bases. CDR1 SNHLY and CDR2 FYNNEI come from the germline V gene. In nucleotides, the CDR3 is TGTGCCAGCAGTGGGAATCCGACGGGGGAGACCCAGTACTTC. It codes for CASSGNPTGETQYF.

V and J are TRBV5-1 and TRBJ1-3; D perhaps matches TRBD1 (6 bases). The CDR3 covers 19 residues. The V gene lost 4 bases and the J gene lost 0 bases, with 23 bases spanning the gap. Per the germline V gene, CDR1 is SGHRS and CDR2 is YFSETQ. CDR3 DNA: TGCGCCAGCAGCGAGATGCGAGGGGGAATGGGTAGCTCTGGAAACACCATATATTTT. Its protein product is CASSEMRGGMGSSGNTIYF.

The gene calls are TRBV7-7 and TRBJ2-5; 13 nucleotides line up with TRBD2. The V and J ends lost 4 bases and 4 bases, in that order; junction bases with no gene match: 9. This CDR3 has 17 residues. CDR1 SSHAT and CDR2 FNYEAQ come from the germline V gene (reference sequence). CDR3 amino acids: CASSSRLAGGRGETQYF. The DNA of the CDR3 is TGTGCCAGCAGCTCGAGACTAGCGGGAGGCCGGGGAGAGACCCAGTACTTC.

CDR3 sequence reads: CASSLAPGETQYF. The CDR3 DNA reads as TGTGCCAGCAGCTTGGCTCCGGGAGAGACCCAGTACTTC. This chain connects TRBV11-2 to TRBJ2-5; no definite D call. The germline CDR1 and CDR2 sequences are SGHAT and FQNNGV. The V and J ends lost 3 bases and 4 bases respectively, with 9 bases between them. The CDR3 extends over 13 amino acids.

The chain carries TRBV7-9 and TRBJ2-7, with TRBD1 identical over 7 bases. The germline V gene encodes CDR1 SEHNR and CDR2 FQNEAQ (reference sequence). Losses at the gene ends were 5 bases for V and 3 bases for J; bases not matched to a gene: 4. The CDR3 is made up of 13 amino acids. CDR3 sequence: CASSTDRYYEQYF. Here the CDR3 DNA reads TGTGCCAGCAGCACGGACAGGTACTACGAGCAGTACTTC.

The rearrangement uses TRBV18 and TRBJ2-1, with 13 bases aligning to TRBD2. The J segment lost 6 bases and the V segment lost 2 bases, leaving 7 bases of the junction unmatched. Germline CDR1 and CDR2: KGHSH and LQKENI. The CDR3 has 17 amino acids. DNA for the CDR3: TGTGCCAGCTCACCATCCGGGACTAGCGGGATGTCCAATGAGCAGTTCTTC. This sequence encodes CASSPSGTSGMSNEQFF.

This clone was detected ten times or more. This chain joins TRBV11-2 and TRBJ1-6, with 8 bases that match TRBD1. Trimming cost V 5 bases and J 6 bases; bases outside gene matches: 6. Germline V CDR1 and CDR2: SGHAT, FQNNGV. The CDR3 sequence is 15 residues long. DNA of the CDR3: TGTGCCAGCAGCCCACGGACAGGGATTAATTCACCCCTCCACTTT. As protein: CASSPRTGINSPLHF.

The chain couples TRBV29-1 to TRBJ2-5; 9 nucleotides match TRBD1. The CDR3 contains 12 residues. V lost 6 bases to trimming and J lost 5 bases; unmatched junction nucleotides: 4. Germline-derived CDR1 and CDR2 are SQVTM and ANQGSEA. The DNA of the CDR3 is TGCAGCGTAGACAGGGGGATGGAGACCCAGTACTTC. Translating it yields CSVDRGMETQYF.

The chain has TRBV4-3 and TRBJ2-7, with D maybe TRBD1 (5 bases). Trimming cost V 5 bases and J 2 bases, with 13 bases left between them. This CDR3 has 14 amino acids. Germline CDR1 and CDR2: LGHNA and YSLEER. CDR3 in amino acids: CASSAQGGPYEQYF. DNA for the CDR3: TGCGCCAGCAGCGCCCAGGGCGGCCCCTACGAGCAGTACTTC.

The chain combines TRBV2 with TRBJ2-7, with 7 bases matching TRBD1. With 1 base clipped from V and 3 bases from J, the junction kept 9 bases outside the gene matches. Germline lookup yields CDR1 SNHLY and CDR2 FYNNEI. The CDR3 totals 16 residues. The CDR3 nucleotides read TGTGCCAGCAGTGAAGAAAATTGGACAGGCCTCTACGAGCAGTACTTC. Translating gives CASSEENWTGLYEQYF.

The chain joins TRBV19 to TRBJ2-1; D unclear. Deletions cut 1 base from V and 11 bases from J, with 9 bases between. The CDR3 sequence is 12 residues long. CDR1 and CDR2 (germline): LNHDA, SQIVND (reference sequence). The CDR3 protein is CASSIGAGKQFF. The CDR3 nucleotides read TGTGCCAGTAGTATAGGGGCTGGCAAGCAGTTCTTC. The entire variable domain, with the rest obtained from reference TRBV19 and TRBJ2-1, is as follows: DGGITQSPKYLFRKEGQNVTLSCEQNLNHDAMYWYRQDPGQGLRLIYYSQIVNDFQKGDIAEGYSVSREKKESFPLTVTSAQKNPTAFYLCASSIGAGKQFFGPGTRLTVL.

Only one count was recorded for this clone. The chain uses TRBV4-2 and TRBJ2-2; D uncertain. The germline V and J ends were trimmed by 5 bases and 3 bases, with 13 bases remaining between them. The CDR3 sequence is 15 residues long. Germline CDR1 is LGHNA and CDR2 is YNFKEQ. The CDR3 region is CASSARVEDTGELFF. The CDR3, as DNA: TGTGCCAGCAGCGCGCGAGTAGAGGACACCGGGGAGCTGTTTTTT.

The chain employs TRBV6-5 and TRBJ2-1, with 9 nucleotides matching TRBD1. The CDR3 loop spans 16 amino acids. Trimming took 2 bases from V and 2 from J; bases not matched to a gene: 4. Germline V gene data show CDR1 as MNHEY and CDR2 as SVGAGI. CDR3 region: CASSYGGQGTYNEQFF. The CDR3 nucleotides read TGTGCCAGCAGTTACGGGGGACAGGGTACCTACAATGAGCAGTTCTTC.

The chain employs TRBV6-1 and TRBJ1-6; weak D call: TRBD1 (6 bases). Germline assignment: CDR1 MNHNS and CDR2 SASEGT. The CDR3 runs 19 residues. Trimming cost V 3 bases and J 0 bases, with 18 bases left between them. The CDR3 sequence: CASSDPAGGQSSYNSPLHF. The CDR3 DNA sequence: TGTGCCAGCAGTGACCCCGCCGGCGGACAGAGCTCCTATAATTCACCCCTCCACTTT.

In this sample, this clone turned up a few times. This CDR3 reads CASSELAGLFNEQFF. CDR3 bases: TGTGCCAGCAGCGAACTAGCGGGACTGTTCAATGAGCAGTTCTTC. The genes are TRBV9 and TRBJ2-1, with 10 positions matching TRBD2. The trim removed 3 bases at V and 6 bases at J, leaving 6 bases unmatched. The germline CDR1 and CDR2 sequences are SGDLS and YYNGEE. The CDR3 length is 15 residues.

This rearrangement joins TRBV12-3 or TRBV12-4 to TRBJ2-7; a possible D gene is TRBD1 (5 bases). This CDR3 is 13 amino acids long. V shed 6 bases and J shed 3 bases, with 12 bases lying between them. CDR3 loop: CASRGPSYYEQYF. In DNA form, the CDR3 reads TGTGCCAGCAGGGGGCCCTCCTACTACGAGCAGTACTTC.

The sample holds one count of this clone. The chain is built from TRBV27 and TRBJ1-1; 9 bases line up with TRBD1. Germline CDR1 MNHEY, CDR2 SMNVEV (reference sequence). The CDR3 has 15 amino acids. The junction had 7 bases not matched to a gene; V was cut back by 6 bases and J by 2 bases. The CDR3: CASSDRDRANTEAFF. CDR3 bases: TGTGCCAGCAGCGACCGGGACAGGGCTAACACTGAAGCTTTCTTT.

The V and J genes are TRBV30 and TRBJ1-4; D is uncertain. The CDR3 consists of 15 residues. Trimming removed 0 bases at V and 6 bases at J, with 14 bases between. Germline-derived CDR1 and CDR2 are GTSNPN and SVGIG (reference sequence). CDR3 nucleotide sequence: TGTGCCTGGAGTGTAGTGGGCAGTCAGGATGAAAAACTGTTTTTT. Translating gives CAWSVVGSQDEKLFF.

The chain is built from TRBV30 and TRBJ2-7, with 11 bases identical to TRBD2. The trim removed 3 bases at V and 8 bases at J, leaving 3 bases unmatched. CDR1 GTSNPN and CDR2 SVGIG come from the germline V gene (reference sequence). The CDR3 length is 12 residues. CDR3 in amino acids: CAWRASGRKQYF. DNA for the CDR3: TGTGCCTGGAGAGCTAGCGGGAGGAAGCAGTACTTC.

The chain joins TRBV7-2 to TRBJ2-1; D uncertain. The CDR3 runs 13 residues. The germline CDR1 and CDR2 sequences are SGHTA and FQGNSA. V was shortened by 0 bases and J by 7 bases, with 7 bases between the two germline ends. The DNA of the CDR3 is TGTGCCAGCAGCTTAGCGGTAGTTAATGAGCAGTTCTTC. Residues: CASSLAVVNEQFF.

The V gene is TRBV24-1, the J gene TRBJ2-1; TRBD2 matches at 11 bases. Looked up from germline, CDR1 is KGHDR and CDR2 is SFDVKD. CDR3 size: 17 residues. V shed 5 bases, J shed 3 bases, and the junction held 8 bases outside the gene matches. CDR3 bases: TGTGCCACCAGTGGAGGACTAGCGGGCGTCGTCTACAATGAGCAGTTCTTC. Amino acid sequence: CATSGGLAGVVYNEQFF.